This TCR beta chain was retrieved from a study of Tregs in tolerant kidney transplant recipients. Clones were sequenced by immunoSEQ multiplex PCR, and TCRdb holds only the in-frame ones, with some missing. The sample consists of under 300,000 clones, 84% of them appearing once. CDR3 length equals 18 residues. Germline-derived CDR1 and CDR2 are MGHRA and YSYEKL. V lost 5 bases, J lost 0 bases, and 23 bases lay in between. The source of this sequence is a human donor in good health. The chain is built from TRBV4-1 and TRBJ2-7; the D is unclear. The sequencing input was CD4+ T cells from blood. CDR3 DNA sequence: TGCGCCAGCAGCGCAAAACCCGCGGCCAGCGTTAGCTCCTACGAGCAGTACTTC. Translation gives CASSAKPAASVSSYEQYF.